This TCR beta chain was identified during a study of blood T cell repertoires in COVID-19. About the study: Samples of COVID-19 (acute and convalescent) were obtained from the United States, Italy and Spain. Sources were T cells, B-cell-depleted T cells, or PBMCs; the material itself was cDNA or gDNA.

The CDR3 extends over 13 amino acids. V was trimmed by 5 bases and J by 4 bases, leaving 11 bases between them. CDR1 and CDR2 from the germline V gene are SGHTA and FQGNSA. In the original processing: Nucleated cell counts were estimated from reference gene primer amplification. The data were produced by immunoSEQ multiplex PCR, yet TCRdb's version contains in-frame clones alone and is incomplete. Clone size and the V and J calls come from that table; the DNA yielded D and trimming. The data show about 120,000 clones, approximately 84% seen once. The J gene is TRBJ2-5, the V gene TRBV7-2, with D tentatively TRBD2 (6 bases). Sequenced input: peripheral blood. The sequence derives from an older man with active or convalescent COVID-19. This chain's CDR3 is CASSQAGLETQYF. The DNA for the CDR3 is TGTGCCAGCAGCCAAGCGGGTCTAGAGACCCAGTACTTC.